The 13 T cell receptor beta chains below all came from one sample that was sequenced in a study of T cells after yellow fever vaccination. TCRdb re-analysed the 5' RACE reads in MiXCR, keeping a single row per CDR3 protein. The data hold about 320,000 distinct CDR3 sequences, with 3.5% to 4.5% observed a single time. The material sequenced was PBMCs, taken 15 days after the yellow fever booster vaccination. The receptors shown here come from a man younger than 35 who received the YFV17D yellow fever vaccine.

This chain's CDR3 is CASSHHPDYGYTF. In nucleotides, the CDR3 is TGTGCCAGCAGTCACCATCCCGATTATGGCTACACCTTC. This chain uses TRBV6-2 or TRBV6-3 with TRBJ1-2; no clear D gene. CDR1 and CDR2 from the germline V gene are MNHEY and SVGEGT. The CDR3 spans 13 residues. With 5 bases removed from V and 5 bases from J, the gap between germline ends came to 12 bases.

In its sample, this clonotype was seen a few times. The chain employs TRBV5-1 and TRBJ1-2, with D possibly being TRBD1 (6 bases). The CDR3 length is 14 residues. CDR1 and CDR2 from the germline V gene are SGHRS and YFSETQ. V lost 4 bases and J 0 bases, leaving 10 bases between the germline ends. CDR3 amino acids: CASSPGTTNYGYTF. In nucleotides, the CDR3 is TGCGCCAGCAGCCCCGGGACAACTAACTATGGCTACACCTTC.

This clonotype was counted at least ten times. The V gene is TRBV7-2, the J gene TRBJ1-4; TRBD1 agrees at 8 bases. Germline values: CDR1 SGHTA, CDR2 FQGNSA. The CDR3 is 15 residues long. V trimming: 2 bases; J trimming: 6 bases; junction bases outside the gene matches: 5. This CDR3 is CASSLRTGRDEKLFF. CDR3 in DNA: TGTGCCAGCAGCTTAAGGACAGGGAGGGATGAAAAACTGTTTTTT.

This clonotype was recorded many times. V and J are TRBV6-5 and TRBJ1-2; D might be TRBD1 (5 bases). Looked up from germline, CDR1 is MNHEY and CDR2 is SVGAGI. The CDR3 has 13 residues. Between the trimmed V and J ends, which lost 7 bases and 4 bases, there was a span of 13 bases. CDR3 protein: CASTLGGTYGYTF. The CDR3, as DNA: TGTGCCAGCACCCTCGGGGGGACCTATGGCTACACCTTC.

This clonotype has only a few counts. This chain joins TRBV18 and TRBJ1-2; 7 nucleotides match TRBD1. CDR3 length: 15 amino acids. V lost 3 bases, J lost 2 bases, and 6 bases stayed unmatched. CDR1 is KGHSH and CDR2 is LQKENI in the germline V gene. CDR3 sequence reads: CASSPTTGPNYGYTF. CDR3 sequence (DNA): TGTGCCAGCTCACCGACGACAGGGCCCAACTATGGCTACACCTTC.

About this clonotype itself: This may be a read error: a much more frequent sequence differs by one nucleotide. J is TRBJ2-1 and V is TRBV7-2, with 11 bases matching TRBD1. The length of the CDR3 is 16 residues. The trim removed 8 bases at V and 9 bases at J, leaving 15 bases unmatched. Germline V gives CDR1 SGHTA, CDR2 FQGNSA. In nucleotides, the CDR3 is TGTGCCAGCTGTTGGGTCCCGGGACAGGGGGTAGTTGAGCAGTTCTTC. Encoded protein: CASCWVPGQGVVEQFF.

The V gene is TRBV7-9, the J gene TRBJ2-2; 8 bases map to TRBD1. This CDR3 spans 15 amino acids. V gave up 5 bases and J gave up 6 bases; unmatched junction bases: 8. Germline V gene sequence: CDR1 SEHNR, CDR2 FQNEAQ (reference sequence). The CDR3 DNA reads as TGTGCCAGCAGCCGTACTACAGGGGGACCCGGGGAGCTGTTTTTT. Protein sequence: CASSRTTGGPGELFF. The full variable domain, completed using reference TRBV7-9 and TRBJ2-2, is DTGVSQNPRHKITKRGQNVTFRCDPISEHNRLYWYRQTLGQGPEFLTYFQNEAQLEKSRLLSDRFSAERPKGSFSTLEIQRTEQGDSAMYLCASSRTTGGPGELFFGEGSRLTVL.

This clonotype occurred a few times. The chain links TRBV29-1 to TRBJ2-7, with a possible D match to TRBD2 (6 bases). Trimming took 2 bases from V and 2 from J, leaving 13 bases between them. Germline CDR1 is SQVTM and CDR2 is ANQGSEA. CDR3 length equals 14 residues. This CDR3 reads CSVELAGYTYEQYF. CDR3 bases: TGCAGCGTTGAATTGGCGGGGTACACCTACGAGCAGTACTTC.

This chain links TRBV29-1 with TRBJ2-3, with D perhaps assigned TRBD1 or TRBD2 (5 bases each). The CDR3 is 12 residues long. V was shortened by 4 bases and J by 14 bases, with 19 bases between the two germline ends. The germline CDR1 and CDR2 sequences are SQVTM and ANQGSEA. Written as DNA, the CDR3 is TGCAGCGTTGGGGGAATAGGGACCGAACGGTATTTT. This encodes CSVGGIGTERYF.

The sample holds a few counts of this clonotype. This chain connects TRBV24-1 to TRBJ2-5; D perhaps matches TRBD1 (5 bases). The germline V gene encodes CDR1 KGHDR and CDR2 SFDVKD. The CDR3 is made up of 15 amino acids. The V gene lost 5 bases and the J gene lost 0 bases, with 12 bases spanning the gap. The CDR3: CATSVPGANQETQYF. CDR3 DNA: TGTGCCACCAGTGTCCCTGGGGCTAACCAAGAGACCCAGTACTTC.

The sample holds many counts of this clonotype. The chain couples TRBV28 to TRBJ2-7; D call uncertain. The V end lost 5 bases, the J end lost 11 bases, and 16 bases lay between the germline ends. The CDR3 totals 12 residues. Germline-derived CDR1 and CDR2 are MDHEN and SYDVKM. The DNA for the CDR3 is TGTGCCAGCAGTCCCCCCCTTCGAAGGAAGTACTTC. The encoded protein is CASSPPLRRKYF.

This clonotype was detected many times. The chain joins TRBV29-1 to TRBJ1-1; 7 bases match TRBD1. This CDR3 has 13 residues. V lost 5 bases to trimming and J lost 3 bases; unmatched junction nucleotides: 6. CDR1 and CDR2 from the germline V gene are SQVTM and ANQGSEA. CDR3 DNA: TGCAGCGTTCAGACAGGGCTGGACACTGAAGCTTTCTTT. Protein sequence: CSVQTGLDTEAFF.

The V call is TRBV10-3, the J call TRBJ2-7; TRBD2 matches at 9 bases. The germline CDR1 and CDR2 sequences are ENHRY and SYGVKD. Unmatched junction bases numbered 10, after V lost 9 bases and J lost 4 bases. The CDR3 covers 14 residues. CDR3 nucleotides: TGTGCCATGGCCGCCGGGACTAGCTGGTACGAGCAGTACTTC. Translation gives CAMAAGTSWYEQYF.